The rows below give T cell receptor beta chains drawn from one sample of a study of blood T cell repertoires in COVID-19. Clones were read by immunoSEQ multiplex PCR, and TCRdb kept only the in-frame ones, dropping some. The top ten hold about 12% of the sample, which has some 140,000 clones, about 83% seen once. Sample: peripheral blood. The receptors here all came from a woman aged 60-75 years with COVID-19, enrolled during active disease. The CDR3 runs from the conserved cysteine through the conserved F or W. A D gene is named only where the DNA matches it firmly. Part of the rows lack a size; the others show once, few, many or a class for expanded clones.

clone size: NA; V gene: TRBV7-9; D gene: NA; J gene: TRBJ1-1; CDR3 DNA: TGTGCCAGCAGCTCCAGAGGGGGACAGAACACTGAAGCTTTCTTT; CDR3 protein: CASSSRGGQNTEAFF
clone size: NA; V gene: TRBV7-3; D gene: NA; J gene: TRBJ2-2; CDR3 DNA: TGTGCCAGCAGCTTAGAGGGGCGGGGGCATCGCATCACCGGGGAGCTGTTTTTT; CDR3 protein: CASSLEGRGHRITGELFF
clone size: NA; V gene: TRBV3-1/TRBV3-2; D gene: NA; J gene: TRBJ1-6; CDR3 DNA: TGTGCCAGCAGCCAACAGGGGCTTAGGAGTAATTCACCCCTCCACTTT; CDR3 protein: CASSQQGLRSNSPLHF
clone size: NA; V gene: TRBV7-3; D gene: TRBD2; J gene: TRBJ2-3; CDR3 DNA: TGTGCCAGCAGCTTATCGGCGGGGGGGAACGCAGATACGCAGTATTTT; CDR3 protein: CASSLSAGGNADTQYF
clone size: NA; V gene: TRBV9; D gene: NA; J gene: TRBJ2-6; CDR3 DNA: TGTGCCAGCAGCGTAGGACTGTTCTCTGGGGCCAACGTCCTGACTTTC; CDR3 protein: CASSVGLFSGANVLTF
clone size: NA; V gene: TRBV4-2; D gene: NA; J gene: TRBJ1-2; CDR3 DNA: TGTGCCAGCAGCCAAGATAACAGGGAAAACTATGGCTACACCTTC; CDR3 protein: CASSQDNRENYGYTF
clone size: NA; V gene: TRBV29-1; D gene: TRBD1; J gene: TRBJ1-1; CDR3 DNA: TGCAGCGTTAGCGACAGTTCACAGGGGGACACTGAAGCTTTCTTT; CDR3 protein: CSVSDSSQGDTEAFF
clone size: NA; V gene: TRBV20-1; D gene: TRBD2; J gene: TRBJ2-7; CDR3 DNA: TGCAGTGCTAGTTCATTGGGGGTCGGGACTAGCGGCTACGAGCAGTACTTC; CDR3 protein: CSASSLGVGTSGYEQYF
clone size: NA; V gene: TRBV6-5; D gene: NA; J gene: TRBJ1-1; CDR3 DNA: TGTGCCAGCAGCTGGCAGGTGAACACTGAAGCTTTCTTT; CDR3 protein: CASSWQVNTEAFF
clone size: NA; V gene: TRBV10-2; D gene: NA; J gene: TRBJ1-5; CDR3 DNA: TGCGCCAGCAGTGTTTCCGGGGTTAGCAATCAGCCCCAGCATTTT; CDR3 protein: CASSVSGVSNQPQHF
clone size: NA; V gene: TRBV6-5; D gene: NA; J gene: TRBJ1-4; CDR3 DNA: TGTGCCAGCAGAAACCAGGGGCCCCGGAATGAAAAACTGTTTTTT; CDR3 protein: CASRNQGPRNEKLFF
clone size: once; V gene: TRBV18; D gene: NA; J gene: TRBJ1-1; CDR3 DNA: TGTGCCAGCTCACCGCGACAGACAGACACTGAAGCTTTCTTT; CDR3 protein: CASSPRQTDTEAFF
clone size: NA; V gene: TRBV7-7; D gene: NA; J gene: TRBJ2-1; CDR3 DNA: TGTGCTAGCAGCTTAGGACGGGGTGGGGGCAAGGGCTCCTACAATGAGCAGTTCTTC; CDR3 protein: CASSLGRGGGKGSYNEQFF
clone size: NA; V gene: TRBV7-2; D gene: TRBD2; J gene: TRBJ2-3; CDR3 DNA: TGTGCCAGCAGACTAGGGCTAGCGGTCACAGATACGCAGTATTTT; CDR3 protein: CASRLGLAVTDTQYF
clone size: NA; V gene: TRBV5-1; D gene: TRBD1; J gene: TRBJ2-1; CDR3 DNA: TGCGCCAGCAGCTCCAGGACAGGCCTGAACAATGAGCAGTTCTTC; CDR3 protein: CASSSRTGLNNEQFF
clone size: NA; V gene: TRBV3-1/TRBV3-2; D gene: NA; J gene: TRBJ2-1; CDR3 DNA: TGTGCCAGCAGCCAAGAAAGGGGGAGGGCGTACAATGAGCAGTTCTTC; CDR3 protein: CASSQERGRAYNEQFF
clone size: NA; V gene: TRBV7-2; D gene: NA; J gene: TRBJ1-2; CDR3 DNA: TGTGCCAGCAGCTTAGACAGGGATAAAATTCGGGGCTACACCTTC; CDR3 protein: CASSLDRDKIRGYTF
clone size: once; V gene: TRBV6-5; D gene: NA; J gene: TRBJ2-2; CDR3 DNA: TGTGCCACCTGTTCGATGACGGGAAACACCGGGGAGCTGTTTTTT; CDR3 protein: CATCSMTGNTGELFF
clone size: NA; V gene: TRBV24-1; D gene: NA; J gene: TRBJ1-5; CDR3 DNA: TGTGCCACCAGTTCGGCGGAAAGCAATCAGCCCCAGCATTTT; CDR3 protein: CATSSAESNQPQHF
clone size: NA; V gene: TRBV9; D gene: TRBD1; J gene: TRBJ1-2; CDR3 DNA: TGTGCCAGCAGCGAACGGGACAGTAGGTACTACACCTTC; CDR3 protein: CASSERDSRYYTF
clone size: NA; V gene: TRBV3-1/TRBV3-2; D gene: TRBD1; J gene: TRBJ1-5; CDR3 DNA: TGTGCCAGCAGCCAAGGTTGGGACAGAGGCAATCAGCCCCAGCATTTT; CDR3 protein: CASSQGWDRGNQPQHF
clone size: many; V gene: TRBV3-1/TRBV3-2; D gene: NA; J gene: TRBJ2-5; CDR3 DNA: TGTGCCAGCAGCCAGGCACTTCGGGTTGGAGAGACCCAGTACTTC; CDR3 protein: CASSQALRVGETQYF
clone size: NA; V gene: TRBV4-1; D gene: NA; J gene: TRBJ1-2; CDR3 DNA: TGCGCCAGCAGCCAAGTACAGGGATATGACTATGGCTACACCTTC; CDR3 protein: CASSQVQGYDYGYTF
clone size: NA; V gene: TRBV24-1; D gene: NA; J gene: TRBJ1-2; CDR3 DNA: TGTGCCACCAGTGAGCCAGGGAGGTTGGTGGGCTACACCTTC; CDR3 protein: CATSEPGRLVGYTF
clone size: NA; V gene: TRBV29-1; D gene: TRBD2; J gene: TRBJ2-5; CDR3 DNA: TGCAGCGTCGCCGGACTAGCGGGAGGCCTAAGAGGGGAGACCCAGTACTTC; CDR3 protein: CSVAGLAGGLRGETQYF
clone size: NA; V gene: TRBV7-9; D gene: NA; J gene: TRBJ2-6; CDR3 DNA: TGTGCCAGCAGCTTAGGGGCAGGGCTGGGTCCCTCTGGGGCCAACGTCCTGACTTTC; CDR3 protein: CASSLGAGLGPSGANVLTF
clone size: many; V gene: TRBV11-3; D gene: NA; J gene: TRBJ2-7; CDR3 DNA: TGTGCCAGCAGCCCGGGGCGGGGACCGACGGCCGAGCAGTACTTC; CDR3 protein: CASSPGRGPTAEQYF
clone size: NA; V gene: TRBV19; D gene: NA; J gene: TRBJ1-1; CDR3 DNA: TGTGCCAGTAGTATCGGGGGGGACGACACTGAAGCTTTCTTT; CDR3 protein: CASSIGGDDTEAFF
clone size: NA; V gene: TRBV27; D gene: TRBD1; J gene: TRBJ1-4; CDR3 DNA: TGTGCCAGCAGTTCAGCCACATTTCAGGGGGCGAGTGAAAAACTGTTTTTT; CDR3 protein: CASSSATFQGASEKLFF
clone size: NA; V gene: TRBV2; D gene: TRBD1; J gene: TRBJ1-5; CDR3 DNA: TGTGCCAGCAGTGCCGAAAGAGGGGGCGGACAGCCCCAGCATTTT; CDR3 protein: CASSAERGGGQPQHF
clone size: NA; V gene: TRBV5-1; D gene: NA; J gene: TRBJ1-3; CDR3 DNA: TGCGCCAGCAGCTTGGAGAGAAACTCTGGAAACACCATATATTTT; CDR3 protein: CASSLERNSGNTIYF
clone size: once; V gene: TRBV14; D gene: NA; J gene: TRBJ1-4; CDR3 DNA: TGTGCCAGCAGCCACCTTCGAGAGGGCGGCGGAAAACTGTTTTTT; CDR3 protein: CASSHLREGGGKLFF
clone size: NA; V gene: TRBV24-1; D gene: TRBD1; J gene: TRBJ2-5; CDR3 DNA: TGTGCCACCAGTGACCGGACAGGGGGCTCACTTGGGACCCAGTACTTC; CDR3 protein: CATSDRTGGSLGTQYF
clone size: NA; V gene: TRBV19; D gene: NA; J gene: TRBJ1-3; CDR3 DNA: TGTGCCAGTATCCGAGGGGGGGCTGGAAACACCATATATTTT; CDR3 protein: CASIRGGAGNTIYF
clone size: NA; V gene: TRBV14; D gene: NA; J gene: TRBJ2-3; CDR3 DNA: TGTGCCAGCAGCCAAGGCCGGGAGAGAGGCGCTAGCACAGATACGCAGTATTTT; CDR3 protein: CASSQGRERGASTDTQYF
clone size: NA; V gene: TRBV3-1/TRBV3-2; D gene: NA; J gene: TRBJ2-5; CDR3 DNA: TGTGCCAGCAGCGCCTGGGCAGTCAGCTCTGGAGAGACCCAGTACTTC; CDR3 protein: CASSAWAVSSGETQYF
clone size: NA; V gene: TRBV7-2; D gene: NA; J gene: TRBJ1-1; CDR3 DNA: TGTGCCAGCAGTTCAACAGGGTACAAAGCTTTCTTT; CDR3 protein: CASSSTGYKAFF
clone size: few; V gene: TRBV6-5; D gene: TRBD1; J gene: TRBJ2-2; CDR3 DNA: TGTGCCAGCACCCGACAGGGGGAGATCGCCGGGGAGCTGTTTTTT; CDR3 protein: CASTRQGEIAGELFF
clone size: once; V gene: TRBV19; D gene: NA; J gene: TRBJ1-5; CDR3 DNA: TGTGCCAGTAGTACCCTTAGGAGTTCTAGCAATCAGCCCCAGCATTTT; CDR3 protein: CASSTLRSSSNQPQHF
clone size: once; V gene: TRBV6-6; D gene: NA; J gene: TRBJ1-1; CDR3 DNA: TGTGCCAGCAGTTACTCCGGGGAGAACACTGAAGCTTTCTTT; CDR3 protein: CASSYSGENTEAFF
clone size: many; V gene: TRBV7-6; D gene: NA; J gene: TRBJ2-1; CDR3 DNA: TGTGCCAGCAGCCTTCAAACGGCGGGGAGGTTCTATGAGCAGTTCTTC; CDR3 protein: CASSLQTAGRFYEQFF
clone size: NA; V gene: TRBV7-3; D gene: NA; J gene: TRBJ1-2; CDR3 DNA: TGTGCCAGCAGCCCCCAATCAGGGGAGGGCGGCTACACCTTC; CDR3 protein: CASSPQSGEGGYTF
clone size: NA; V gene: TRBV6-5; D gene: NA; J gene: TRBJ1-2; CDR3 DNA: TGTGCCAGCGGAGACCCCAGGGGCAAGTATGGCTACACCTTC; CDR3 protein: CASGDPRGKYGYTF
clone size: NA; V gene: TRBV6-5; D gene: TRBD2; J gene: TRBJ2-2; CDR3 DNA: TGTGCCAGCGCGCGGGAGACCGGGGAGCTGTTTTTT; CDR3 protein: CASARETGELFF
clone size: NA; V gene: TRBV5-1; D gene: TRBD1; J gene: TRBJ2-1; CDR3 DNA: TGCGCCAGCGGACTCAGCCTGGGACAGGGGAAGGACAATGAGCAGTTCTTC; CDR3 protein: CASGLSLGQGKDNEQFF